This T cell receptor (beta chain) originates from a study of T cell repertoires in ileal Crohn's disease. The CDR3 has 15 amino acids. V shed 1 base and J 3 bases; nucleotides not matched to a gene: 4. Germline CDR1 reads LGHNA; CDR2 reads YNFKEQ. Note on this clone: No antigen is known for it.

Study-wide findings and caveats: Compared with CD4 T cells, sorted CD8 cells carried more expanded clones.

The protocol was immunoSEQ multiplex PCR, while the TCRdb copy is restricted to in-frame clones and leaves out a portion. The table includes about 4,700 clones, around nine tenths detected once. This sequence joins TRBV4-2 and TRBJ2-7; 9 nucleotides line up with TRBD1. The sample consisted of ileal tissue. This sequence originates from an adult with Crohn's disease. The CDR3, as DNA: TGTGCCAGCAGCCAAGCTCCGGGACAGGGCTACGAGCAGTACTTC. Translation: CASSQAPGQGYEQYF.